This TCR beta chain was documented in a study of cytomegalovirus exposure and HLA in healthy donors. The sample holds one count of this clone. Its specificity is unknown. TCRdb's copy holds only in-frame clones and misses some; the assay was immunoSEQ multiplex PCR. The sample comprises roughly 150,000 clones, 75% to 90% of which are singletons, and approximately 2.4% rests with the top ten. The CDR3 covers 16 residues. Notes on the study in general: Through in vitro validation, three CMV-associated chains were shown to be specific for CMV antigens.

The sequence derives from a woman aged 18 to 35 in good health and CMV-seronegative. The chain couples TRBV21-1 to TRBJ2-7; no DNA check was done on the table's D call, TRBD2. TRBV21-1 is a pseudogene segment. Sequenced: PBMCs. The CDR3 DNA follows: TGTGCCAGCAGCCAAAAATTTCGCGATATATCCTACGAGCAGTACTTC. Its protein product is CASSQKFRDISYEQYF.